This entry describes one TCR beta chain. Antigen specificity is unknown. This sample was taken from a study of T-cell memory formation after mild COVID-19. Looking at the study overall: TCR clusters largely stayed donor specific.

The CDR3 has 15 residues. Germline CDR1 is MNHEY and CDR2 is SVGEGT. Trimming cost V 6 bases and J 4 bases, with 16 bases left between them. TCRdb analysed the 5' RACE reads with MiXCR anew, one entry per CDR3 protein. The data show about 180,000 distinct CDR3 sequences, around 18% seen once. Study observations and caveats: The authors left the SARS-CoV-2 specificity of second-wave clones peaking on day 37 unconfirmed.

The TCR originated in a man aged 18 to 30 who had mild COVID-19 (a few samples of this study predate the infection). Cell type and time point are not known. This chain joins TRBV6-2 or TRBV6-3 and TRBJ2-1; D may be TRBD1 or TRBD2 (7 bases each). The sequencing input was PBMCs or a T cell subset sorted from them (not recorded which). CDR3 bases: TGTGCCAGCAGCTCCCACCAGGGGGGGTACAATGAGCAGTTCTTC. This codes for CASSSHQGGYNEQFF.